This T cell receptor beta chain originates from a study of T cell responses to AZD1222 COVID-19 vaccine. Study background: Pooled samples include second doses given at about 4 or 12 weeks.

Using immunoSEQ multiplex PCR, the repertoire was profiled, and TCRdb retains in-frame clones only, with some absent. This table holds some 130,000 clones, around nine tenths found once. Germline-derived CDR1 and CDR2 are MGHRA and YSYEKL. The CDR3 runs 13 residues. Trimming removed 4 bases from V and 5 bases from J, with 11 bases in between. Overall study findings and caveats: Nearly half of unique spike-specific TCRs reportedly avoided B.1.351 and B.1.1.7 mutated regions. None of the repertoires were sampled until the peak T cell response had passed.

Points on this clone: The target antigen is unknown.

The sample consisted of peripheral blood, taken on day 0 of AZD1222 vaccination. The chain has TRBV4-1 and TRBJ1-1; possibly TRBD1 for D (6 bases). This sequence originates from an adult in good health. The CDR3 coding sequence is TGCGCCAGCAGCCTACAGGGAGGGACTGAAGCTTTCTTT. Its translation: CASSLQGGTEAFF.